This TCR beta chain was documented in a study of blood T cell repertoires in COVID-19 (dated by TCRdb to 2019 to 2021). Regarding the complete study: Samples covering the acute and convalescent phases of COVID-19 were provided by collaborators in the United States, Italy and Spain. The prospective study material was composed of cDNA or gDNA derived from T cells, B-cell-depleted T cells, or PBMCs. Subjects who had been exposed to COVID-19, were actively infected with it, or had recovered from it provided the deeply sampled blood TCRbeta repertoires that made up the dataset. The repertoires were released in a freely available public database intended as a resource for research on the immune response to SARS-CoV-2. Samples were obtained from the ongoing ImmuneRACE study (first 160 participants) and from about 1,300 subjects provided by 6 global collaborators. Nearly every sample came with metadata listing a de-identified subject ID, COVID-19 status, age in years and sex. Where available, HLA class I and class II types were taken from metadata supplied by the sample provider and were not determined by assay-based typing.

About this clone itself: This receptor's antigen is unknown. Nothing much larger sits one base from this clone, and base qualities are not available.

Beyond this particular receptor, the publication reports: How much clinical and demographic metadata was included differed by source and by participant, and the metadata was provided uncurated.

Trimming takes 0 bases off V and 2 bases off J; junction bases not matched to a gene: 5. Measured from the cysteine to the phenylalanine, the CDR3 is 16 residues long. The read is trimmed to its CDR3 DNA, 48 bases read in frame from base 1. The germline V gene (reference sequence) specifies LGHDT as CDR1 and YNNKEL as CDR2. TCRbeta CDR3 regions were amplified from genomic DNA by means of the immunoSEQ Assay, a bias-controlled multiplex PCR. The authors processed their data as follows. The number of nucleated cells in each sample was estimated by amplification of reference gene primers within the assay. To quantify the absolute abundance of each unique TCRbeta CDR3 rearrangement, sequence reads were collapsed and filtered. Productive Simpson clonality was computed per sample as the square root of Simpson's diversity index over productive rearrangements. Here the immuneACCESS table is served through TCRdb, limited to in-frame sequences with V and J called. Missing clones are a known gap in these copies; in checked studies unresolved V genes cover under half, and the rest lacks a known reason. Clonal size and the V and J genes are those of that table, whereas D and trimming came from the DNA. The sample table contains around 75,000 clones; only one count was recorded for around 89% of them. 1.4% of the sample rests with the top ten.

Each collaborating institution followed its own protocols to collect whole blood in K2EDTA tubes. For TCRbeta analysis, collaborator samples were shipped as frozen whole blood, as isolated PBMCs, or as DNA extracted from either sample type. The chain uses TRBV3-1 (or the pseudogene TRBV3-2) and TRBJ2-3; TRBD2 lines up with 7 middle nucleotides. The sequenced material came from peripheral blood. The clonotype comes from a human donor in a cohort sampled during active COVID-19. The CDR3 amino acid sequence is: CASSQEASGFTDTQYF. The DNA is as follows: TGTGCCAGCAGCCAAGAGGCTAGCGGATTCACAGATACGCAGTATTTT.